Listed here are 30 T cell receptor beta chains from one sample, sequenced in a study of OX40 agonist ivuxolimab in advanced cancers. Data came from immunoSEQ multiplex PCR; TCRdb stores just in-frame clones and leaves some out. This table holds 63,000 or so clones, 84% found once. Specimen: CD4+ or CD8+ T cells sorted from blood, collected in a trial of the OX40 agonist ivuxolimab. Receptors were obtained from an adult with an advanced solid tumor such as melanoma, head and neck, liver or kidney cancer.

This chain joins TRBV5-1 and TRBJ1-1; no clear D. This CDR3 has 15 residues. V was clipped by 0 bases and J by 4 bases, with 13 bases between them. Per germline, CDR1 SGHRS and CDR2 YFSETQ. CDR3 amino acids: CASSLDWGTGTEAFF. The CDR3 nucleotides are TGCGCCAGCAGCTTGGACTGGGGAACGGGCACTGAAGCTTTCTTT. Full variable domain (missing parts from reference TRBV5-1 and TRBJ1-1): KAGVTQTPRYLIKTRGQQVTLSCSPISGHRSVSWYQQTPGQGLQFLFEYFSETQRNKGNFPGRFSGRQFSNSRSEMNVSTLELGDSALYLCASSLDWGTGTEAFFGQGTRLTVV.

The chain couples TRBV6-5 to TRBJ2-7; the match to TRBD1 covers 8 bases. The CDR3 contains 14 residues. The V gene's germline CDR1 is MNHEY and CDR2 SVGAGI. With V trimmed by 5 bases and J by 3 bases, 6 bases remained unmatched. The chain's CDR3 is CASSKWDRLYEQYF. CDR3 DNA sequence: TGTGCCAGCAGTAAATGGGACAGGCTCTACGAGCAGTACTTC.

The rearrangement links TRBV28 to TRBJ1-5; the match to TRBD1 covers 7 bases. V lost 7 bases to trimming and J lost 3 bases; unmatched junction nucleotides: 12. The CDR3 is 16 residues long. The germline gives CDR1 MDHEN, CDR2 SYDVKM. CDR3 amino acids: CASNRQGVGINQPQHF. DNA for the CDR3: TGTGCCAGCAACCGACAGGGCGTTGGCATCAATCAGCCCCAGCATTTT. The full variable domain, in which reference TRBV28 and TRBJ1-5 provide the parts outside the CDR3, is DVKVTQSSRYLVKRTGEKVFLECVQDMDHENMFWYRQDPGLGLRLIYFSYDVKMKEKGDIPEGYSVSREKKERFSLILESASTNQTSMYLCASNRQGVGINQPQHFGDGTRLSIL.

This clone was found once. V and J are TRBV14 and TRBJ1-2; the match to TRBD1 covers 7 bases. The J segment lost 4 bases and the V segment lost 3 bases, leaving 8 bases of the junction unmatched. Per germline, CDR1 SGHDN and CDR2 FVKESK. This CDR3 has 15 residues. The CDR3 loop reads CASSQQQGRTYGYTF. As DNA, the CDR3 is TGTGCCAGCAGCCAGCAACAGGGGCGAACCTATGGCTACACCTTC.

The chain uses TRBV27 and TRBJ2-7, with 7 bases identical to TRBD2. CDR3 length: 15 amino acids. The V segment lost 2 bases and the J segment 0 bases; nucleotides outside the gene matches: 4. CDR1 and CDR2 from the germline V gene are MNHEY and SMNVEV (reference sequence). In nucleotides, the CDR3 is TGTGCCAGCAGTTTAAGCGGGACCTCCTCCTACGAGCAGTACTTC. Translation gives CASSLSGTSSYEQYF.

The chain joins TRBV18 to TRBJ2-7; no firm D call. The V gene's germline CDR1 is KGHSH and CDR2 LQKENI. V lost 3 bases to trimming and J lost 4 bases, with 7 bases between them. The CDR3 has 12 amino acids. The CDR3, as DNA: TGTGCCAGCTCACCTGGTTCTTACGAGCAGTACTTC. This codes for CASSPGSYEQYF.

This rearrangement joins TRBV5-1 to TRBJ2-1; D is possibly TRBD1 or TRBD2 (6 bases each). Germline lookup yields CDR1 SGHRS and CDR2 YFSETQ. Trimming left V 4 bases short and J 4 bases short, with 21 bases between. This CDR3 has 17 amino acids. This CDR3 is CASSPAGGGDPYNEQFF. The CDR3 DNA follows: TGCGCCAGCAGCCCGGCCGGGGGCGGGGACCCTTACAATGAGCAGTTCTTC.

This chain links TRBV6-5 with TRBJ2-5; D gene uncertain. Trimming took off 2 bases at V and 4 bases at J, with 2 bases between the two ends. Looked up from germline, CDR1 is MNHEY and CDR2 is SVGAGI. The CDR3 has 11 residues. CDR3 sequence reads: CASSYGETQYF. CDR3 nucleotide sequence: TGTGCCAGCAGTTACGGAGAGACCCAGTACTTC.

The CDR3 reads CASSLSGQGAKEQYF. The CDR3 DNA reads as TGTGCCAGCAGTCTATCGGGACAGGGGGCGAAAGAGCAGTACTTC. The rearrangement uses TRBV6-1 and TRBJ2-7; 12 bases match TRBD1. The CDR3 is 15 residues long. CDR1 and CDR2 (germline): MNHNS, SASEGT. The trim removed 5 bases at V and 7 bases at J, leaving 9 bases unmatched.

The V gene is TRBV7-9, the J gene TRBJ2-5; D gene uncertain. Gene TRBJ2-7 matches the end of the DNA better, so the J call may be wrong. The CDR3 extends over 13 amino acids. Germline CDR1 reads SEHNR; CDR2 reads FQNEAQ (reference sequence). CDR3 sequence (DNA): TGTGCCAGCAGCTTTCCGGGCACCTACGAGCAGTACTTC. Encoded protein: CASSFPGTYEQYF.

This clone has a handful of counts. The chain recombines TRBV6-1 with TRBJ1-2; maybe TRBD1 (5 bases). The CDR3 spans 12 residues. Deletions cut 6 bases from V and 8 bases from J, with 13 bases between. Looked up from germline, CDR1 is MNHNS and CDR2 is SASEGT. This chain's CDR3 is CASRDGAGGYTF. The CDR3 bases are TGTGCCAGCAGAGACGGGGCCGGGGGCTACACCTTC.

CDR3 in DNA: TGTGCCAGCAGTTACACACTAAGCAATGAGCAGTTCTTC. This codes for CASSYTLSNEQFF. The chain links TRBV6-5 to TRBJ2-1; D unresolved. Trimming took 2 bases from V and 6 from J, leaving 8 bases between them. Germline-derived CDR1 and CDR2 are MNHEY and SVGAGI. The CDR3 loop spans 13 amino acids.

This chain connects TRBV11-2 to TRBJ2-1; D is uncertain. V lost 6 bases and J lost 9, with 21 bases in between. Germline CDR1 reads SGHAT; CDR2 reads FQNNGV. CDR3 length equals 15 residues. The DNA for the CDR3 is TGTGCCAGCAGTCCGATCCAAGTCATAGCTAGTGAGCAGTTCTTC. Its translation: CASSPIQVIASEQFF.

The rearrangement joins TRBV11-2 to TRBJ2-1; D may match TRBD1 or TRBD2 (5 bases each). Germline V gene data show CDR1 as SGHAT and CDR2 as FQNNGV. The germline V and J ends were trimmed by 2 bases and 2 bases, with 10 bases remaining between them. The CDR3 consists of 15 residues. The CDR3 DNA is TGTGCCAGCAGCTTACCCGGGACCACCTACAATGAGCAGTTCTTC. Encoded protein: CASSLPGTTYNEQFF.

This clone came up a few times. The rearrangement links TRBV6-6 to TRBJ2-2; no definite D call. Germline loops: CDR1 MNHNY, CDR2 SVGAGI (reference sequence). The CDR3 has 12 amino acids. V gave up 4 bases and J gave up 4 bases, with 4 bases separating them. For the CDR3, the DNA is TGTGCCAGCAGTTCCTCCACCGGGGAGCTGTTTTTT. This translates into CASSSSTGELFF.

The chain employs TRBV2 and TRBJ1-2; the match to TRBD1 covers 8 bases. Germline-derived CDR1 and CDR2 are SNHLY and FYNNEI. V lost 7 bases and J lost 8; bases outside the gene matches: 6. The CDR3 covers 12 residues. The CDR3 spells CASTRQGPGYTF. CDR3 coding DNA: TGTGCCAGCACCCGACAGGGGCCAGGCTACACCTTC.

The chain has TRBV7-3 and TRBJ1-2, with D unresolved. CDR1 and CDR2 from the germline V gene are SGHTA and FQGTGA. This CDR3 region has 13 residues. V lost 2 bases and J 5 bases, leaving 9 bases between the germline ends. The CDR3: CASSLDARYGYTF. Here the CDR3 DNA reads TGTGCCAGCAGCTTAGACGCAAGATATGGCTACACCTTC.

This chain joins TRBV5-1 and TRBJ2-1, with TRBD2 matching 8 bases. This CDR3 contains 17 residues. The germline gives CDR1 SGHRS, CDR2 YFSETQ. After removal of 4 bases from V and 4 bases from J, the junction contained 13 bases not matched to a gene. DNA of the CDR3: TGCGCCAGCAGCGCCCTTAGCGGGAACAACGCTTACAATGAGCAGTTCTTC. This sequence encodes CASSALSGNNAYNEQFF.

The gene calls are TRBV6-1 and TRBJ1-1, with TRBD1 matching 8 bases. With V trimmed by 4 bases and J by 1 base, 5 bases remained unmatched. Germline CDR1 reads MNHNS; CDR2 reads SASEGT. The CDR3 sequence is 15 residues long. The CDR3 region has the DNA TGTGCCAGCAGTGTAGGACAGGGAAGGAACACTGAAGCTTTCTTT. Protein sequence: CASSVGQGRNTEAFF.

This clone was picked up one time. This rearrangement joins TRBV6-4 to TRBJ2-3, with 12 bases that match TRBD2. Germline trimming cut 4 bases from V and 0 bases from J; bases unmatched to any gene: 2. Germline lookup yields CDR1 MRHNA and CDR2 SNTAGT. The CDR3 is made up of 16 amino acids. The CDR3, as DNA: TGTGCCAGCAGTGTAACTAGCGGGGGGAGCACAGATACGCAGTATTTT. This translates into CASSVTSGGSTDTQYF.

The V call is TRBV28, the J call TRBJ1-2; 8 bases are shared with TRBD1. Germline lookup yields CDR1 MDHEN and CDR2 SYDVKM. J was trimmed by 6 bases and V by 7 bases; bases with no gene match: 4. There are 12 residues in the CDR3. In DNA, the CDR3 is TGTGCCAGCACCGCCAGGGGGCATGGCTACACCTTC. Translation: CASTARGHGYTF.

The chain recombines TRBV28 with TRBJ2-5, with TRBD1 identical over 12 bases. The CDR3 sequence is 19 residues long. The germline V gene has CDR1 MDHEN and CDR2 SYDVKM. Trimming took 5 bases from V and 4 from J; bases not matched to a gene: 17. The chain's CDR3 is CASSRSPGQGARGGETQYF. The CDR3 DNA reads as TGTGCCAGCAGTAGATCACCGGGACAGGGGGCTCGTGGTGGAGAGACCCAGTACTTC. Combining the CDR3 with reference TRBV28 and TRBJ2-5 gives the whole variable domain DVKVTQSSRYLVKRTGEKVFLECVQDMDHENMFWYRQDPGLGLRLIYFSYDVKMKEKGDIPEGYSVSREKKERFSLILESASTNQTSMYLCASSRSPGQGARGGETQYFGPGTRLLVL.

The chain combines TRBV18 with TRBJ2-7; D possibly uses TRBD1 or TRBD2 (5 bases each). The CDR3 is 13 residues long. Trimming stripped 3 bases from V and 2 bases from J, with 8 bases between. Germline V gives CDR1 KGHSH, CDR2 LQKENI. CDR3 region: CASSPPGPYEQYF. CDR3 sequence (DNA): TGTGCCAGCTCACCCCCGGGACCCTACGAGCAGTACTTC.

This clone was seen a single time. This sequence joins TRBV9 and TRBJ1-6; D is unclear. Germline CDR1 is SGDLS and CDR2 is YYNGEE. This CDR3 is 14 amino acids long. The ends were cut back, 3 bases at V and 9 bases at J, with 13 bases in the middle. CDR3 amino acids: CASSEGRDSSPLHF. The CDR3 DNA reads TGTGCCAGCAGCGAGGGTCGGGATTCTTCACCCCTCCACTTT.

The chain combines TRBV7-2 with TRBJ1-6; D gene uncertain. This CDR3 comprises 14 residues. Germline values: CDR1 SGHTA, CDR2 FQGNSA. The V end lost 1 base, the J end lost 9 bases, and 10 bases lay between the germline ends. The CDR3 here is CASSLEWEGSPLHF. CDR3 DNA sequence: TGTGCCAGCAGCTTAGAGTGGGAGGGTTCACCCCTCCACTTT.

The V and J genes are TRBV11-3 and TRBJ1-1; D is undetermined. This CDR3 spans 14 amino acids. The germline V gene has CDR1 SGHNT and CDR2 YENEEA. Trimming took 5 bases from V and 1 from J, leaving 11 bases between them. CDR3 residues: CASSPPTGNTEAFF. The CDR3 nucleotides read TGTGCCAGCAGCCCCCCGACGGGGAACACTGAAGCTTTCTTT.

The V gene is TRBV18, the J gene TRBJ1-1; a possible D gene is TRBD1 (5 bases). Germline V CDR1 and CDR2: KGHSH, LQKENI. The V gene lost 1 base and the J gene lost 1 base, with 10 bases spanning the gap. This CDR3 contains 15 residues. CDR3 coding DNA: TGTGCCAGCTCACCACTTATTACAGGGAACACTGAAGCTTTCTTT. Translating it yields CASSPLITGNTEAFF. Using reference TRBV18 and TRBJ1-1 for the parts outside the CDR3, the full variable domain is NAGVMQNPRHLVRRRGQEARLRCSPMKGHSHVYWYRQLPEEGLKFMVYLQKENIIDESGMPKERFSAEFPKEGPSILRIQQVVRGDSAAYFCASSPLITGNTEAFFGQGTRLTVV.

The chain couples TRBV7-2 to TRBJ1-2; possibly TRBD1 for D (6 bases). The CDR3 sequence is 16 residues long. Germline values: CDR1 SGHTA, CDR2 FQGNSA. Trimming removed 4 bases from V and 4 bases from J, with 19 bases in between. The CDR3 sequence is CASSSQGVGGSYGYTF. In nucleotides, the CDR3 is TGTGCCAGCAGCTCTCAAGGTGTGGGGGGCAGCTATGGCTACACCTTC. The variable domain in full, completed from reference TRBV7-2 and TRBJ1-2, reads GAGVSQSPSNKVTEKGKDVELRCDPISGHTALYWYRQSLGQGLEFLIYFQGNSAPDKSGLPSDRFSAERTGGSVSTLTIQRTQQEDSAVYLCASSSQGVGGSYGYTFGSGTRLTVV.

This chain connects TRBV6-5 to TRBJ2-7, with D possibly being TRBD2 (5 bases). The ends were cut back, 8 bases at V and 3 bases at J, with 14 bases in the middle. Germline loops: CDR1 MNHEY, CDR2 SVGAGI. The CDR3 is 13 amino acids. The CDR3 DNA reads as TGTGCCAGCGGAGGCCTCGGTGGCTACGAGCAGTACTTC. Encoded protein: CASGGLGGYEQYF.

V usage is TRBV15 and J usage is TRBJ2-5; D not certain. V was clipped by 0 bases and J by 7 bases, with 6 bases between them. CDR1 is LNHNV, CDR2 YYDKDF, per germline (reference sequence). CDR3 size: 12 residues. The CDR3 loop reads CATSRDGGTQYF. The CDR3 DNA follows: TGTGCCACCAGCAGAGATGGTGGGACCCAGTACTTC.